The subject of this entry is one T cell receptor (beta chain). Its target is not known. These data come from a study of identical twins. Findings and limits, study-wide: Insertion counts were lower in abundant cord blood beta clonotypes, a trend that memory repertoires did not show.

Template switching added a universal primer binding site, and final cDNA carried unique molecular identifiers. MiXCR was run by TCRdb on the 5' RACE reads, yielding one entry per CDR3 protein. The data show 650,000 to 800,000 distinct CDR3 sequences, with less than 10% seen just once and 0.85% to 1% held by the top ten. V lost 4 bases and J lost 4, with 8 bases in between. CDR3 length: 12 amino acids. The germline CDR1 and CDR2 sequences are DFQATT and SNEGSKA (reference sequence). These records were also assigned to another study, of yellow fever vaccine responses in identical twins.

Sequenced material: PBMCs. This chain links TRBV20-1 with TRBJ2-1; possible D gene TRBD2, 5 bases. The sequence was collected from a woman between 18 and 29 years old in good health. CDR3 sequence: CSAKRGYNEQFF. The DNA of the CDR3 is TGCAGTGCTAAACGGGGATACAATGAGCAGTTCTTC.